Included here is one TCR beta chain sequence, with context. The target of this receptor is not known. No qualities accompany the bases; no much larger clone lies one base away. CDR1 and CDR2 are read off the germline V gene (reference sequence) as LNHDA and SQIVND. V loses 6 bases of germline sequence and J loses 3 bases, and the interval between the two ends is 9 bases. Including cysteine and phenylalanine, the CDR3 has 13 amino acids. Left in the record is the CDR3 DNA by itself, 39 bases read in frame from the first base. This record belongs to a study of blood T cell repertoires in COVID-19 (dated by TCRdb to about 2020). Concerning the study at large: The collaborator samples originated in the United States, Italy and Spain and spanned the acute and convalescent phases of COVID-19. The prospective study material was composed of cDNA or gDNA derived from T cells, B-cell-depleted T cells, or PBMCs. Subjects who had been exposed to COVID-19, were actively infected with it, or had recovered from it provided the deeply sampled blood TCRbeta repertoires that made up the dataset. The repertoires were released in a freely available public database intended as a resource for research on the immune response to SARS-CoV-2. The samples were drawn from two sources: the first 160 participants of the ongoing ImmuneRACE study, and fewer than 1,500 subjects contributed by 6 global collaborators. A de-identified subject ID, COVID-19 status, age in years and sex were almost always included in the sample metadata. Where available, HLA class I and class II types were taken from metadata supplied by the sample provider and were not determined by assay-based typing. Paper-wide results and their limitations: How much clinical and demographic metadata was included differed by source and by participant, and the metadata was provided uncurated.

TCRbeta CDR3 regions were amplified from genomic DNA by means of the immunoSEQ Assay, a bias-controlled multiplex PCR. The authors processed their data as follows. The number of nucleated cells in each sample was estimated by amplification of reference gene primers within the assay. To quantify the absolute abundance of each unique TCRbeta CDR3 rearrangement, sequence reads were collapsed and filtered. For each sample, productive Simpson clonality was calculated by taking the square root of Simpson's diversity index across productive rearrangements. In TCRdb, the immuneACCESS table is reduced to in-frame sequences with V and J assigned. These tables do not hold every clone; where another copy was compared, an unresolved V gene accounts for under half, and the others remain unexplained. V and J calls and clone size are given by that table; D and trimming were obtained from the DNA. The sample table contains some 180,000 clones; only one count was recorded for roughly 80% of them. The ten most abundant clones make up 2% to 2.5% of the sample.

Collaborating institutions collected whole blood in K2EDTA tubes following their own protocols. For TCRbeta analysis, collaborator samples were shipped as frozen whole blood, as isolated PBMCs, or as DNA extracted from either sample type. This TCR derives from a woman aged 80 or over with acute or convalescent COVID-19. Sequencing was carried out using peripheral blood. The receptor chain draws on TRBV19 and TRBJ2-1; TRBD1 is perhaps the D gene, given 5 matching bases. The nucleotide sequence is TGTGCCAGTAGCCTAGGGGTCTACAATGAGCAGTTCTTC. It encodes CASSLGVYNEQFF.